The present T cell receptor (beta chain) was sequenced within a study of blood T cells in healthy people across ages. General study points: Age showed a roughly linear inverse relationship with TCR beta diversity per million T cells. More naive CD4+ cells and higher diversity were found in long-lived than in aged donors. In these data, TCR beta diversity tracked strongly with naive T cell percentage.

A sample-barcoded 5' primer and a J-beta primer mix were used in a second PCR of roughly 6 to 11 cycles. Each CDR3 protein is one row after TCRdb ran MiXCR on the 5' RACE reads. Among roughly 410,000 distinct CDR3 sequences listed, roughly half were seen once. As regards this clonotype: Its cognate antigen is unknown.

The CDR3 has 14 amino acids. V lost 1 base, J lost 3 bases, and 11 bases lay in between. The germline CDR1 and CDR2 sequences are GTSNPN and SVGIG (reference sequence). Every participating donor contributed 8.5 to 10 milliliters of peripheral blood through a draw. V and J are TRBV30 and TRBJ2-3; D is ambiguous. The sequence derives from a man between 60 and 75 years old in good health. Specimen: blood. The DNA of the CDR3 is TGTGCCTGGAGTGCCTCCTCTGGGACAGATACGCAGTATTTT. Its protein is CAWSASSGTDTQYF. The whole variable domain, filled in from reference TRBV30 and TRBJ2-3, reads SQTIHQWPATLVQPVGSPLSLECTVEGTSNPNLYWYRQAAGRGLQLLFYSVGIGQISSEVPQNLSASRPQDRQFILSSKKLLLSDSGFYLCAWSASSGTDTQYFGPGTRLTVL.